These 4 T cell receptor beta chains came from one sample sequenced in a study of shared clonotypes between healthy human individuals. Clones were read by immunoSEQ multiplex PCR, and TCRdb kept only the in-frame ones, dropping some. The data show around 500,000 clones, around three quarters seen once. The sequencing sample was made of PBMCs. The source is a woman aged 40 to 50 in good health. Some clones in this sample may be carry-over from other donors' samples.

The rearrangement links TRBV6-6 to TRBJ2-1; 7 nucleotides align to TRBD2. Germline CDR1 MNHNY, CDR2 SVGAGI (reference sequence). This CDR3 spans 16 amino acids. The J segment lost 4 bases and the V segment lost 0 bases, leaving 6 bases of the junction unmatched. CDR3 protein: CASSYSGGEGYNEQFF. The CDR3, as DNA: TGTGCCAGCAGTTACTCGGGGGGGGAGGGGTACAATGAGCAGTTCTTC.

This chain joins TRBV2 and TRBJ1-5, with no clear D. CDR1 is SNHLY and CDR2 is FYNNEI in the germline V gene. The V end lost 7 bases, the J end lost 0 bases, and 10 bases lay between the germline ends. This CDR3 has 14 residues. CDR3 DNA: TGTGCCAGCACGCCGGGCTATAGCAATCAGCCCCAGCATTTT. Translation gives CASTPGYSNQPQHF.

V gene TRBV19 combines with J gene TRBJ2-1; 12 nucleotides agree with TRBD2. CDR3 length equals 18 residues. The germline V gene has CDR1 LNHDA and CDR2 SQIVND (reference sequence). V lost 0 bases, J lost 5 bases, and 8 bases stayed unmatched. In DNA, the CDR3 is TGTGCCAGTAGTATAGATCTATGGGCTAGCGGGAGGGACAATGAGCAGTTCTTC. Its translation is CASSIDLWASGRDNEQFF.

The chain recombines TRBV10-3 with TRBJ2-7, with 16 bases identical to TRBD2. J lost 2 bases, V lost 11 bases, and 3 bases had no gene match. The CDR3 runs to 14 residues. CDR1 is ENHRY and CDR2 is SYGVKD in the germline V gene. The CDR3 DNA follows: TGTGCCGCGGGACTAGCGGGAGGGACCTACGAGCAGTACTTC. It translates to CAAGLAGGTYEQYF.